The subject of this entry is one T cell receptor beta chain. Its antigen is as yet unknown. Patients suffered from locally advanced or metastatic urothelial carcinoma. The data were obtained in a study of PD-L1 blockade in urothelial cancer. Study information: Individuals in the cohort had been given 0 to 3 earlier chemotherapy regimens. Analyses were performed on blood at 3 weeks after treatment start (the second dose) and at 6 weeks.

Data came from immunoSEQ multiplex PCR; TCRdb stores just in-frame clones and leaves some out. The data show roughly 25,000 clones, approximately 88% seen once. General study results and limits: When measured at 3 weeks, tumor-associated blood clones expanded more in durable-benefit patients.

Germline CDR1 and CDR2: MNHEY and SVGAGI. CDR3 length: 13 amino acids. The V end was cut by 1 base, the J end by 3 bases, with 5 bases between. The chain uses TRBV6-5 and TRBJ2-3; D not resolved. The receptor was isolated from a man aged 65 to 85 with urothelial cancer. Material: PBMCs, obtained around atezolizumab (anti-PD-L1) treatment. This chain's CDR3 is CASSYLETDTQYF. The CDR3 coding sequence is TGTGCCAGCAGTTACTTAGAAACAGATACGCAGTATTTT.